What follows describes a single T cell receptor beta chain. Its antigen has not been determined. Nothing much larger sits one base from this clone, and base qualities are not available. The data stem from a study of T-cell reconstitution after alpha-beta-depleted transplantation in children (dated by TCRdb to about 2016). General notes on the study: Using TCR repertoire profiling, the study quantitatively followed how T-cell immune reconstitution unfolded in children after TCRalphabeta/CD19-depleted allogeneic hematopoietic cell transplantation.

Trimmed from V: 1 base; trimmed from J: 4 bases; junction bases lacking a gene match: 5. The CDR3 goes from the cysteine to the phenylalanine over 17 residues. The CDR3 DNA has 51 bases and is translated from base 1. CDR1 and CDR2 (LGHDT, YNNKEL) derive from the germline V gene (reference sequence). Libraries came from PCR. Sequencing instrument: Illumina HiSeq 2500. TCR library preparation used molecular barcoding, with unique molecular identifiers applied to normalize quantification of the TCRbeta repertoire. Using fastp at Q25 and MiXCR, TCRdb reprocessed the public reads and kept productive beta chains. Records with the same CDR3 protein are collapsed into one entry carrying the most frequent genes and DNA. The sample yields about 480,000 distinct CDR3 sequences; around 12% were counted once. Less than 6.5% of the sample goes to the ten largest clones.

The TCR originated in a human donor who donated a stem cell graft to a child with combined immunodeficiency. Sequenced material: PBMCs from the stem cell graft donor, taken from the stem cell graft. Here the chain combines TRBV3-1 and TRBJ2-7; 15 central nucleotides agree with TRBD2. The CDR3 reads CASSQGPGLAGGYEQYF. The bases are TGTGCCAGCAGCCAAGGGCCGGGACTAGCGGGAGGTTACGAGCAGTACTTC.